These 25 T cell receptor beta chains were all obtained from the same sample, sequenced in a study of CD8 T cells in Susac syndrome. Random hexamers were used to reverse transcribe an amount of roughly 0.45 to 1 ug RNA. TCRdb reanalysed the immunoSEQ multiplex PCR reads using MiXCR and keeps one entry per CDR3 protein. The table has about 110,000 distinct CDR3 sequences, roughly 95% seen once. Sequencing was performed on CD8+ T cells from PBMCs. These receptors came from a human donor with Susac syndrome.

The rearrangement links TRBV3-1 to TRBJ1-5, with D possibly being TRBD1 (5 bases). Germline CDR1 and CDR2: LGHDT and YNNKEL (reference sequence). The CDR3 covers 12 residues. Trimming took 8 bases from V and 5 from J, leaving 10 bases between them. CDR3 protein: CASRDGDQPQHF. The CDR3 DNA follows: TGTGCCAGCCGGGACGGGGATCAGCCCCAGCATTTT.

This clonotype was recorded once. CDR3 in amino acids: CATSRDPDSSSYEQYF. CDR3 sequence (DNA): TGTGCCACCAGCAGAGATCCGGACAGCTCGTCCTACGAGCAGTACTTC. The chain has TRBV15 and TRBJ2-7; D perhaps matches TRBD1 (6 bases). The CDR3 covers 16 residues. Germline assignment: CDR1 LNHNV and CDR2 YYDKDF (reference sequence). Trimming removed 0 bases at V and 1 base at J, with 13 bases between.

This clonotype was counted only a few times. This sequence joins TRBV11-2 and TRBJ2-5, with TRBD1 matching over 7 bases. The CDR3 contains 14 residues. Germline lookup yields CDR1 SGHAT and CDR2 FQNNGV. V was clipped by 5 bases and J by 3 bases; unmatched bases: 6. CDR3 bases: TGTGCCAGCAGCCGACGGGACAGCAAAGAGACCCAGTACTTC. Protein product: CASSRRDSKETQYF.

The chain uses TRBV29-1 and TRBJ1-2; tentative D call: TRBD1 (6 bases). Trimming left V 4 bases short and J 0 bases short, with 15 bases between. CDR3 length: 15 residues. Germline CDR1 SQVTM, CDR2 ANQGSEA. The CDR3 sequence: CSVVPGQISNYGYTF. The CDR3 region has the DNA TGCAGCGTTGTCCCCGGACAGATCTCTAACTATGGCTACACCTTC. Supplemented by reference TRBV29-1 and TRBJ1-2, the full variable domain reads SAVISQKPSRDICQRGTSLTIQCQVDSQVTMMFWYRQQPGQSLTLIATANQGSEATYESGFVIDKFPISRPNLTFSTLTVSNMSPEDSSIYLCSVVPGQISNYGYTFGSGTRLTVV.

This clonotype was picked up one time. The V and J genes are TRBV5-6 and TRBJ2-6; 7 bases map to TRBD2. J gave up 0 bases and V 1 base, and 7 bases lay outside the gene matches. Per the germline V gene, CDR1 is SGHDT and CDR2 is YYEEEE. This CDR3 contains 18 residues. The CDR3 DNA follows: TGTGCCAGCAGCTTGTGGGAGGGAGACTACTCTGGGGCCAACGTCCTGACTTTC. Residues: CASSLWEGDYSGANVLTF.

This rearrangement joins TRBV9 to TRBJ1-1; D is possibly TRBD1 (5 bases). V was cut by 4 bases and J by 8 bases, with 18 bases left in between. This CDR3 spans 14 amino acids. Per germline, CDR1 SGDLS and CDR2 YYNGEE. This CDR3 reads CASSPGPPTDEAFF. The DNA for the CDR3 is TGTGCCAGCAGCCCCGGGCCCCCGACAGACGAAGCTTTCTTT.

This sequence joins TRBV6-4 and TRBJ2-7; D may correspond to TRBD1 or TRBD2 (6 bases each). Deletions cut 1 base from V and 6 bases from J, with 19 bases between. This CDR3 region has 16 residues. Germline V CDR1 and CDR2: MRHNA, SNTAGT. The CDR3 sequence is CASSDCPGHRRGEQYF. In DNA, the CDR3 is TGTGCCAGCAGTGACTGCCCGGGACACCGGAGGGGCGAGCAGTACTTC.

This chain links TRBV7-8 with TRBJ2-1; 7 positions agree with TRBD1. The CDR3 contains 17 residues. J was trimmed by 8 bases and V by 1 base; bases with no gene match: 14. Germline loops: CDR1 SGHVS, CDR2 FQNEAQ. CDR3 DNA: TGTGCCAGCAGCTTAGGAGTAGGGACAGAACGACCCCATGAGCAGTTCTTC. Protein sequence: CASSLGVGTERPHEQFF.

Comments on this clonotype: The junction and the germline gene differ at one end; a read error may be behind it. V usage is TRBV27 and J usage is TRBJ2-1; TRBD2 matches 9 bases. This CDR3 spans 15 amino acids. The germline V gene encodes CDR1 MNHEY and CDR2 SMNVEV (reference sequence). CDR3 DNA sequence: TGTGCCAGCATTTTAAGCGGGGGGTCCTACAATGAGCAGTTCTTC. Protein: CASILSGGSYNEQFF.

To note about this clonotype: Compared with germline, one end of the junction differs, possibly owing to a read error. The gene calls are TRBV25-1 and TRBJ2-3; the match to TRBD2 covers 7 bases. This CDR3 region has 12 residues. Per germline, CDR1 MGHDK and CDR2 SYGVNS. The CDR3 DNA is TGTGCCAGCAGCGAAACCGGGACTACCTCCAATTTT. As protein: CASSETGTTSNF.

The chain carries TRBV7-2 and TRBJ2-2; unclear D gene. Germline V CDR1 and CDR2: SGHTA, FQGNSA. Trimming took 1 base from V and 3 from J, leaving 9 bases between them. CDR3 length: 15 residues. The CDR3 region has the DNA TGTGCCAGCAGCTTAGGTTACAGATACACCGGGGAGCTGTTTTTT. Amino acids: CASSLGYRYTGELFF.

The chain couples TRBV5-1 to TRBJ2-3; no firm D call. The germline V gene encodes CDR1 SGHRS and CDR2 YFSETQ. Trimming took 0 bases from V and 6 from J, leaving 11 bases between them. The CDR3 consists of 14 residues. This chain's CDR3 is CASSLGLSGDTQYF. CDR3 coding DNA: TGCGCCAGCAGCTTGGGACTGTCCGGGGATACGCAGTATTTT. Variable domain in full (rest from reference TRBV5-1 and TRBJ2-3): KAGVTQTPRYLIKTRGQQVTLSCSPISGHRSVSWYQQTPGQGLQFLFEYFSETQRNKGNFPGRFSGRQFSNSRSEMNVSTLELGDSALYLCASSLGLSGDTQYFGPGTRLTVL.

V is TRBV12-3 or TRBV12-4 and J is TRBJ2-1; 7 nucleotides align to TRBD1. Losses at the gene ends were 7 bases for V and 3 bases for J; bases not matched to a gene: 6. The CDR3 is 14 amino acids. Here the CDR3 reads CASTRQGRYNEQFF. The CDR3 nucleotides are TGTGCCAGCACCCGACAGGGACGCTACAATGAGCAGTTCTTC.

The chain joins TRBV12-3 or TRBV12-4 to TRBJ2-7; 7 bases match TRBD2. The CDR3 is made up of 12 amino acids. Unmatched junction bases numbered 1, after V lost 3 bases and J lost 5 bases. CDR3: CASSFAGDEQYF. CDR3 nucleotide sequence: TGTGCCAGCAGTTTCGCGGGGGACGAGCAGTACTTC.

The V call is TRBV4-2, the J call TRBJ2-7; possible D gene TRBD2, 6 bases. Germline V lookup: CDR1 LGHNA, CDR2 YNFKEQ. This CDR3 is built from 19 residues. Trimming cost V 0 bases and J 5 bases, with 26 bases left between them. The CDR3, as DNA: TGTGCCAGCAGCCAAGAGGGGGGTAACCTAGCTAGGTTGACCGACGAGCAGTACTTC. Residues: CASSQEGGNLARLTDEQYF.

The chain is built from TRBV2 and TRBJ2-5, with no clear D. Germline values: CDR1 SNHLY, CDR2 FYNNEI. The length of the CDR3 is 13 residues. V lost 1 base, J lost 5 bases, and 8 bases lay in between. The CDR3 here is CASSEGVGETQYF. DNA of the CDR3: TGTGCCAGCAGTGAAGGGGTCGGGGAGACCCAGTACTTC.

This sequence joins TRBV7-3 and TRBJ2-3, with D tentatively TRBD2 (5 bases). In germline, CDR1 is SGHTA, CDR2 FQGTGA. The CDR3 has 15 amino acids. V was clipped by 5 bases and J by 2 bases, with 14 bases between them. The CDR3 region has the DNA TGTGCCAGCAGCCTCGGTCGGGATAACACAGATACGCAGTATTTT. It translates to CASSLGRDNTDTQYF.

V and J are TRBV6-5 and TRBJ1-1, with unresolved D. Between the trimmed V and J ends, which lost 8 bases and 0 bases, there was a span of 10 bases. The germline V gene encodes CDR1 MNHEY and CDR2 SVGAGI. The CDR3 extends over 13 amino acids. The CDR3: CASSRFMNTEAFF. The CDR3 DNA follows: TGTGCCAGCTCGCGGTTTATGAACACTGAAGCTTTCTTT.

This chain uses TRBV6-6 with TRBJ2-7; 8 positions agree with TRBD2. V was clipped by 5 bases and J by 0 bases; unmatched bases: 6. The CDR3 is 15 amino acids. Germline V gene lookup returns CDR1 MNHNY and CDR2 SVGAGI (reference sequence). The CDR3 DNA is TGTGCCAGCAGTCCCAGCGGGGGTAGCTCCTACGAGCAGTACTTC. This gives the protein CASSPSGGSSYEQYF.

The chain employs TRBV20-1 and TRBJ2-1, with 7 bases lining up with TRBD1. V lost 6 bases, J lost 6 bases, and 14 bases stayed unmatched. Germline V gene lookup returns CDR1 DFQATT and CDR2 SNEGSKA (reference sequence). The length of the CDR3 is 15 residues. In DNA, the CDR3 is TGCAGTGCCACCGCCCCACAGGGGACCCCCAATGAGCAGTTCTTC. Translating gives CSATAPQGTPNEQFF.

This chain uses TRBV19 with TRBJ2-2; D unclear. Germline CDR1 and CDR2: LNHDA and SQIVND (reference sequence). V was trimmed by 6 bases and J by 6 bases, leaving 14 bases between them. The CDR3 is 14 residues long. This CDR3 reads CASRPGVSAGELFF. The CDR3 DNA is TGTGCCAGTAGGCCCGGTGTCTCGGCCGGGGAGCTGTTTTTT.

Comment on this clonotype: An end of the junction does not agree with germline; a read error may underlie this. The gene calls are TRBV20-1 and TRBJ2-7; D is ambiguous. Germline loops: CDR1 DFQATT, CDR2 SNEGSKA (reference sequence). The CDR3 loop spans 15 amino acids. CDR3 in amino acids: CSAREGTLLPYEQYF. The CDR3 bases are TGCAGTGCAAGAGAAGGAACACTCTTACCCTACGAGCAGTACTTC.

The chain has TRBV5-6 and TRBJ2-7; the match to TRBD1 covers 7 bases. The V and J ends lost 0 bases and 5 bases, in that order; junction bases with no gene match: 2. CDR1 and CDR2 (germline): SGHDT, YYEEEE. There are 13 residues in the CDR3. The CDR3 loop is CASSLDRGDEQYF. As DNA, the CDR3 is TGTGCCAGCAGCTTGGACAGGGGCGACGAGCAGTACTTC.

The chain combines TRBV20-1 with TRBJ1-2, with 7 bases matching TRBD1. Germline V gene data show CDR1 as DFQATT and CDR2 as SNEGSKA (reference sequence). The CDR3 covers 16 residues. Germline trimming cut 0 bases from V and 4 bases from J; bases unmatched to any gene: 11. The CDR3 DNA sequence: TGCAGTGCTAGAGACAGGACAGGTTCGGTTGGCTATGGCTACACCTTC. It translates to CSARDRTGSVGYGYTF.

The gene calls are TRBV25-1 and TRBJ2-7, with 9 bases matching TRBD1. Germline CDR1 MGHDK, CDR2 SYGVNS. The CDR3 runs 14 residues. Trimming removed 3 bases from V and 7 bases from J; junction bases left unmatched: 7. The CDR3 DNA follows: TGTGCCAGCAGTGAGGGGGGACAGGGCGGTGAGCAGTACTTC. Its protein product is CASSEGGQGGEQYF.